This section outlines one T cell receptor beta chain sequence together with its context. This clonotype showed up just a few times. The antigen it binds to is not known. No qualities accompany the bases; no much larger clone lies one base away. This sample stems from a study of early T cells in non-severe SARS-CoV-2 infection (dated by TCRdb to 2020 to 2023). The study in broad terms: Bulk RNA from unsorted whole blood was used for TCR sequencing, so alpha and beta chains could not be paired. What the authors observed across the whole study: VDJdb matching was skewed toward anti-spike CD8 responses and likely underestimated virus-specific expansions by missing private and CD4 specificities.

Set within a cohort of healthcare workers in London, UK, this nested case-control study involved weekly PCR testing of nasopharyngeal swabs along with blood sampling. Between 23 and 31 March 2020, the week of the UK lockdown, healthcare workers were enrolled and then followed up weekly for as long as 16 weeks. The library was produced with 5' RACE. Sequencing relied on a NextSeq 500. Unique molecular identifiers were attached to individual cDNA molecules in the TCR library protocol so that sequencing error and PCR bias could be corrected. Both TCR alpha and beta chains were sequenced, and tight co-correlation was observed between alpha and beta sequence abundances in each sample. The original pipeline was this. Decombinator V4 was used to perform V gene, J gene and CDR3 annotation of TCR sequences. Expanded TCRs were defined as changing significantly between any two time points under a Poisson model with p below 0.0001. Abundances of TCRs were expressed as counts per million after normalisation to the total number of TCRs sequenced in each sample. TRAV1-2 paired with TRAJ12, TRAJ20 or TRAJ33 defined MAIT TCRs, while TRAV10 paired with TRAJ18 defined iNKT TCRs. VDJdb, accessed on 1 November 2021, was searched for TCRs annotated for CMV, EBV and SARS-CoV-2, and TCRs annotated for more than one antigen were excluded. The public reads were reprocessed in TCRdb via fastp at Q25 and MiXCR, keeping in-frame beta chains. CDR3 protein duplicates are merged, each entry listing the most common genes and DNA. TCRdb's processing, not the authors', yielded these V and J calls. The sample yields 100,000 to 120,000 distinct CDR3 sequences; around 10% were counted once. The ten largest clones add up to around 2.9% of the sample.

The CDR3 sequence holds 15 residues, the cysteine and phenylalanine included. The kept DNA is CDR3 alone, 45 bases in frame from the first base. V sheds 2 bases and J sheds 3 bases, leaving 11 bases between their ends. The germline V gene provides CDR1 SGHTA and CDR2 FQGTGA. The sample comprised whole blood. This TCR came from an adult who was a healthcare worker with PCR-confirmed SARS-CoV-2 infection or an uninfected control (not recorded which). Here the chain combines TRBV7-3 and TRBJ2-1; D gene: possibly TRBD1, on 6 matching bases. The CDR3 sequence is CASSLEGDIYNEQFF. The sequence in DNA is TGTGCCAGCAGCTTAGAGGGGGACATCTACAATGAGCAGTTCTTC.